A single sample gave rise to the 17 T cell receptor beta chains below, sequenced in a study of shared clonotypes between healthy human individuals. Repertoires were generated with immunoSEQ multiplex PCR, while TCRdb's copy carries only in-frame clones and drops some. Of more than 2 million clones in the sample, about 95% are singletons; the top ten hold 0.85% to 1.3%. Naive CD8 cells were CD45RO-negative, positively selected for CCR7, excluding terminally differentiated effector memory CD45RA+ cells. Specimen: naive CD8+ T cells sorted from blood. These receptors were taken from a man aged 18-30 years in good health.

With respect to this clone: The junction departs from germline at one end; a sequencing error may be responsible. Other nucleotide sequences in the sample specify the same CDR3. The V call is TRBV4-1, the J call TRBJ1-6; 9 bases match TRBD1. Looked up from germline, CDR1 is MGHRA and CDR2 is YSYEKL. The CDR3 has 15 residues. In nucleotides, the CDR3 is TGCGCCAGCAGCCACGGGACAGGGCCTAATTCGCCCCTCCACTTT. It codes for CASSHGTGPNSPLHF.

The CDR3 loop reads CASSPGLAGTDTQYF. The CDR3 nucleotides are TGTGCCAGCAGCCCGGGACTAGCGGGCACAGATACGCAGTATTTT. V is TRBV5-4 and J is TRBJ2-3; 11 bases are a match to TRBD2. There are 15 residues in the CDR3. Germline CDR1 reads SGHNT; CDR2 reads YYREEE (reference sequence). Trimming at V came to 4 bases and at J to 1 base, leaving 2 bases not matched to a gene.

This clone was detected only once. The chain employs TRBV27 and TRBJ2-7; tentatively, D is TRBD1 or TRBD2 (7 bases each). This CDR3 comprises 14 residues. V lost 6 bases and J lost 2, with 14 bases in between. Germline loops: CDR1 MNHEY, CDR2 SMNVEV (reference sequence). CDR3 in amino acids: CASRGGDSPYEQYF. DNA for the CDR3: TGTGCCAGCAGGGGGGGGGACAGCCCCTACGAGCAGTACTTC.

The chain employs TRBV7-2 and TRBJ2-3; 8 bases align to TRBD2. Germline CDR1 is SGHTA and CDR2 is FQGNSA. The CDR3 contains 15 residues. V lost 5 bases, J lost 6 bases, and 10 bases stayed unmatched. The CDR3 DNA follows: TGTGCCAGCAGCGATAGCGGGACCTCCGGGGATACGCAGTATTTT. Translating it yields CASSDSGTSGDTQYF.

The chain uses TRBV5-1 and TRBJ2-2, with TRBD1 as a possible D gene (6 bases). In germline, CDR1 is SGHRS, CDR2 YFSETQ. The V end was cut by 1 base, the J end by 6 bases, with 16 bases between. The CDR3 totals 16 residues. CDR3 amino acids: CASSLYWTEGAGELFF. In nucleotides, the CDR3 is TGCGCCAGCAGCTTGTATTGGACAGAGGGGGCCGGGGAGCTGTTTTTT.

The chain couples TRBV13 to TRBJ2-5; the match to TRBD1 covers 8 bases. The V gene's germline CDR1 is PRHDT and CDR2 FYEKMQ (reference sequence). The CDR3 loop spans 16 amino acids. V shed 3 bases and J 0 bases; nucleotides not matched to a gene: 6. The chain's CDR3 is CASSFRQGSYQETQYF. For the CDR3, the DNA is TGTGCCAGCAGCTTCCGACAGGGGTCGTACCAAGAGACCCAGTACTTC.

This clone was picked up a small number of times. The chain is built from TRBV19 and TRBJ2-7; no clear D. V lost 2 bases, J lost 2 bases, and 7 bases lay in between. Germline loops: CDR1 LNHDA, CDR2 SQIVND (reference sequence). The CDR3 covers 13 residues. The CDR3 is CASSINRAYEQYF. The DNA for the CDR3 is TGTGCCAGTAGTATAAACAGAGCCTACGAGCAGTACTTC.

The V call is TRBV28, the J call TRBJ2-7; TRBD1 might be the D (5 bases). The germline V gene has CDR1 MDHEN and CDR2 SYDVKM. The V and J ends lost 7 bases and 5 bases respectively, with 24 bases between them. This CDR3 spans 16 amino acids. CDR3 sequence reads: CASIHPRGREVHEQYF. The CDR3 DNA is TGTGCCAGCATCCATCCTAGGGGCAGGGAAGTCCACGAGCAGTACTTC.

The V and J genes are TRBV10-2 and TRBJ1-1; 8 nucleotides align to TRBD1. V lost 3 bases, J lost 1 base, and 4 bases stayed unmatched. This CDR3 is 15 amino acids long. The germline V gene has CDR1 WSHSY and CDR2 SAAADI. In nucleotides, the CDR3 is TGCGCCAGCAGTGACCGCGGGACAGGGAACACTGAAGCTTTCTTT. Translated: CASSDRGTGNTEAFF.

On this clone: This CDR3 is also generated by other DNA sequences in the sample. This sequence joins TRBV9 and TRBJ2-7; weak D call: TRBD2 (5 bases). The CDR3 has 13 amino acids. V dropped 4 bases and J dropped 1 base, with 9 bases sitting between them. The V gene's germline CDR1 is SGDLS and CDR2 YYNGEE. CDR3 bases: TGTGCCAGCAGCCCCGGGATTTCCTACGAGCAGTACTTC. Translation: CASSPGISYEQYF. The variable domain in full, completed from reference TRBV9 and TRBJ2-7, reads DSGVTQTPKHLITATGQRVTLRCSPRSGDLSVYWYQQSLDQGLQFLIQYYNGEERAKGNILERFSAQQFPDLHSELNLSSLELGDSALYFCASSPGISYEQYFGPGTRLTVT.

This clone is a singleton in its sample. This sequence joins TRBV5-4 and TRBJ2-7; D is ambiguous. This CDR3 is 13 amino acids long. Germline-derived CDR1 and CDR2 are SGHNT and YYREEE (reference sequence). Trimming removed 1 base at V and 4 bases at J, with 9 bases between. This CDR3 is CASSLRPKYEQYF. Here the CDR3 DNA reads TGTGCCAGCAGCTTGAGGCCGAAATACGAGCAGTACTTC. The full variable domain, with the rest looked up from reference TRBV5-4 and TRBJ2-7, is ETGVTQSPTHLIKTRGQQVTLRCSSQSGHNTVSWYQQALGQGPQFIFQYYREEENGRGNFPPRFSGLQFPNYSSELNVNALELDDSALYLCASSLRPKYEQYFGPGTRLTVT.

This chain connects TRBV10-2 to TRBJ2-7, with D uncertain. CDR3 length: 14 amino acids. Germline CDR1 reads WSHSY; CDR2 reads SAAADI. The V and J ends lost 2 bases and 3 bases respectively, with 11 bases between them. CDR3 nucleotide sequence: TGCGCCAGCAGTGAGGACGGGCCTGGCTACGAGCAGTACTTC. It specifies CASSEDGPGYEQYF.

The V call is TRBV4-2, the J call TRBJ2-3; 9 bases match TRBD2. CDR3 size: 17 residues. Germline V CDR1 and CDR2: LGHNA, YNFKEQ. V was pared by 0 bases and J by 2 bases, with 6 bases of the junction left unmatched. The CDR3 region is CASSQDAGTSITDTQYF. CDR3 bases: TGTGCCAGCAGCCAAGATGCCGGGACTAGCATCACAGATACGCAGTATTTT.

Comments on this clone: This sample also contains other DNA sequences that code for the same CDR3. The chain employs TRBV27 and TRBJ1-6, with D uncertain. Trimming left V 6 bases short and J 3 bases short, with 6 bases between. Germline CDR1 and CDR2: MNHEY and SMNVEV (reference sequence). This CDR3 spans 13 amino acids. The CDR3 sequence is CASSPFYNSPLHF. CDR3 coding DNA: TGTGCCAGCAGCCCTTTCTATAATTCACCCCTCCACTTT.

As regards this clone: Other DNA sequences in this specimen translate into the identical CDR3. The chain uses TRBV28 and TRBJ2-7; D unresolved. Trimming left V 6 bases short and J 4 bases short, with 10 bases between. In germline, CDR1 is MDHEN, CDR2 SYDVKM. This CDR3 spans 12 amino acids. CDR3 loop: CASSLWGYEQYF. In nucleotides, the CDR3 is TGTGCCAGCAGCCTGTGGGGTTACGAGCAGTACTTC.

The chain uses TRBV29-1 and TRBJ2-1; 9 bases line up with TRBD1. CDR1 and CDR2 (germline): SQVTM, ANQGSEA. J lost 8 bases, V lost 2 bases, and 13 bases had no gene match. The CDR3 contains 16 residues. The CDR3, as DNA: TGCAGCGTTGAACGGTGGGGGACAGGGTTCGTAGATGAGCAGTTCTTC. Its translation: CSVERWGTGFVDEQFF.

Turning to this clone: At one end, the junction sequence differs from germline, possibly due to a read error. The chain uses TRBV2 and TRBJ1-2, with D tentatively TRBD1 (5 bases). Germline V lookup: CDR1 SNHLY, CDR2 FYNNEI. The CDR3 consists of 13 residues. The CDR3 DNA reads TGTGCCAGCAGGGAAGACAGTGGCGGGGGCTACACCTTC. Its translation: CASREDSGGGYTF.